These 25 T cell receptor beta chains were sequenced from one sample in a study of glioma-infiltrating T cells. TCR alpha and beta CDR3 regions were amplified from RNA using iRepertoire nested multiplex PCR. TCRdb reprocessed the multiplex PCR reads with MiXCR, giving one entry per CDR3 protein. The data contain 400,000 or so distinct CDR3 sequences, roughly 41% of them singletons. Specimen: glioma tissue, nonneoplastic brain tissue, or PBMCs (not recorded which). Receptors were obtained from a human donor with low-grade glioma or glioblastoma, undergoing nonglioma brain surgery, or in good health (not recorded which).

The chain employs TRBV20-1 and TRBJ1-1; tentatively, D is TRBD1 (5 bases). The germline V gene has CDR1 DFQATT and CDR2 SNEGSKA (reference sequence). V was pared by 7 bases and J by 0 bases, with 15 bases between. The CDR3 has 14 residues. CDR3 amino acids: CSDSGRQMNTEAFF. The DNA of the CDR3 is TGCAGTGATAGTGGACGACAGATGAACACTGAAGCTTTCTTT.

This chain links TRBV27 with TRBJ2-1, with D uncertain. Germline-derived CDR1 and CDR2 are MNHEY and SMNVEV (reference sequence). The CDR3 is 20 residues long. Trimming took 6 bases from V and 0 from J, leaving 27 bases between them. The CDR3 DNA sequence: TGTGCCAGCAGACCCCAGAACCTGGTAGTATGGAAAAGCTCCTACAATGAGCAGTTCTTC. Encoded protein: CASRPQNLVVWKSSYNEQFF.

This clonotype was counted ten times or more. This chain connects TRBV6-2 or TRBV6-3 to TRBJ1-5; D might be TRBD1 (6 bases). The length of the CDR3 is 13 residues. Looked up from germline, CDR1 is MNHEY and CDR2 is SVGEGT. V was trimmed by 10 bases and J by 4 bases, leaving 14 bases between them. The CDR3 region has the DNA TGTGCCAAACGGCGGGGGGCGAATCAGCCCCAGCATTTT. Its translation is CAKRRGANQPQHF.

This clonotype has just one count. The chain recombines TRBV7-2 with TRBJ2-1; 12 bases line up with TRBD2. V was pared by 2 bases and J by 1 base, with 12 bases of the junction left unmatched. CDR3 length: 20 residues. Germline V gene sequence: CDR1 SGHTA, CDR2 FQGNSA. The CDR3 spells CASSLNGKGLAGRSYNEQFF. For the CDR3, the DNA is TGTGCCAGCAGCTTAAATGGGAAAGGACTAGCGGGAAGGTCCTACAATGAGCAGTTCTTC.

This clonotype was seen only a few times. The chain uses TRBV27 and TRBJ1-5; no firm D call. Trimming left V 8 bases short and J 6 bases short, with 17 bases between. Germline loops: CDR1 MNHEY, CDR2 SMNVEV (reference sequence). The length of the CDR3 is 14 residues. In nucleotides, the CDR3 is TGTGCCAGCTCTACCGGACGGTCCAGTCAGCCCCAGCATTTT. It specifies CASSTGRSSQPQHF.

Here the CDR3 reads CASSYSSRDTRDTQYF. The CDR3 DNA reads TGTGCCAGCAGTTACTCTTCTCGGGACACGAGAGATACGCAGTATTTT. The chain uses TRBV6-2 or TRBV6-3 and TRBJ2-3, with D tentatively TRBD1 (6 bases). CDR3 length: 16 amino acids. Germline V lookup: CDR1 MNHEY, CDR2 SVGEGT. Trimming took off 0 bases at V and 5 bases at J, with 15 bases between the two ends.

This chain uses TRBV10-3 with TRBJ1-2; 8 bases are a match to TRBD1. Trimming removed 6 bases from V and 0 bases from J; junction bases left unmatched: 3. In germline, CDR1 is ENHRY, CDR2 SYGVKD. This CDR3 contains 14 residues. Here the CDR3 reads CAIRRDRTNYGYTF. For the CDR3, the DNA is TGTGCCATCAGGCGGGACAGGACTAACTATGGCTACACCTTC.

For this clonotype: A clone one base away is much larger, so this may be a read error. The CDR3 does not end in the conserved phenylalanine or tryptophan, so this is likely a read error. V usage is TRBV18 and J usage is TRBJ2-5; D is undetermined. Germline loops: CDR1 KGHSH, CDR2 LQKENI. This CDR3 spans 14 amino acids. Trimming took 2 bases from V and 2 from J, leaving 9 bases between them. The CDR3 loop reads CASSPTNGQETQYS. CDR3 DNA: TGTGCCAGCTCACCAACCAATGGACAAGAGACCCAGTACTCC.

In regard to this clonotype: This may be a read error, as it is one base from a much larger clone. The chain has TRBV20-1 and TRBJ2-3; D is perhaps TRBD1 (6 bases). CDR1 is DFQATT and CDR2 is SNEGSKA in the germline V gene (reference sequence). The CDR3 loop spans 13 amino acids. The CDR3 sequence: CGASTGHTDTQYF. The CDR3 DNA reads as TGCGGTGCTTCAACAGGGCACACAGATACGCAGTATTTT.

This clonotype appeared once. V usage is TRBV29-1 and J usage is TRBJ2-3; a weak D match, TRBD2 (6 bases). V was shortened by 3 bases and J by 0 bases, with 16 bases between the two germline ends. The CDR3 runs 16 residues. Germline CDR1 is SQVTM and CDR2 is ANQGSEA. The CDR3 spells CSVEGVAAVSTDTQYF. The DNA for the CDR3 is TGCAGCGTTGAGGGGGTAGCGGCGGTTAGCACAGATACGCAGTATTTT.

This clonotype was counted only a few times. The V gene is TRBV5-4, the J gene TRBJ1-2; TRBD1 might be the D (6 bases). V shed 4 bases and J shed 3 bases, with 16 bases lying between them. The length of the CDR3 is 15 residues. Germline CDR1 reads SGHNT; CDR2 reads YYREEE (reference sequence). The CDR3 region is CASSPLGGPDYGYTF. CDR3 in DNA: TGTGCCAGCAGCCCTCTGGGGGGGCCGGACTATGGCTACACCTTC.

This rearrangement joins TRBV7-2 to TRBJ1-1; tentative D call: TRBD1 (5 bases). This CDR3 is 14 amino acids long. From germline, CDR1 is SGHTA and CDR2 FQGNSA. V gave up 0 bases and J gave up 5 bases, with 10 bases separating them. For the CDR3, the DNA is TGTGCCAGCAGCTTAGCGGGGGGACGGACTGAAGCTTTCTTT. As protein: CASSLAGGRTEAFF.

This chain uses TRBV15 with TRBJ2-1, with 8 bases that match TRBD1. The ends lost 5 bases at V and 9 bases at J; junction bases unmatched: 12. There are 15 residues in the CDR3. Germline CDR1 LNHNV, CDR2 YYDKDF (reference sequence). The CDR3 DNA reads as TGTGCCACCAGCTCCCCGGGACAGGTACGCAGTGAGCAGTTCTTC. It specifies CATSSPGQVRSEQFF.

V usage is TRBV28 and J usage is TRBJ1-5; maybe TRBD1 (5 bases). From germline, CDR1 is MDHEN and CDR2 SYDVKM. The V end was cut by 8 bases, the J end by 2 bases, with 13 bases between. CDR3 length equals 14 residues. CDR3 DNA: TGTGCCAGCCGGCGGGGGTCGGGCAATCAGCCCCAGCATTTT. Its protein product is CASRRGSGNQPQHF. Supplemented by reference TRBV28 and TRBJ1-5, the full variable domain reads DVKVTQSSRYLVKRTGEKVFLECVQDMDHENMFWYRQDPGLGLRLIYFSYDVKMKEKGDIPEGYSVSREKKERFSLILESASTNQTSMYLCASRRGSGNQPQHFGDGTRLSIL.

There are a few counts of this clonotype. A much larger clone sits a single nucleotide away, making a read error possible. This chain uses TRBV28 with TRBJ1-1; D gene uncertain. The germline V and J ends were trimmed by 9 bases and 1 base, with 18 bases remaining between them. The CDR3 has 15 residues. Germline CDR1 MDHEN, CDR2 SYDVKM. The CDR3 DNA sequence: TGTGCCAGTACCTTAAAAGGGCCTTCGAACACTGAAGCTTTCTTT. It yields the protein CASTLKGPSNTEAFF.

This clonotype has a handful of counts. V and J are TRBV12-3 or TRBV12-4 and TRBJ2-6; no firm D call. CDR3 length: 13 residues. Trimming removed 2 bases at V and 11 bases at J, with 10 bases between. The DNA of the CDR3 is TGTGCCAGCAGTTTACCCATAACAGACGTCCTGACTTTC. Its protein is CASSLPITDVLTF.

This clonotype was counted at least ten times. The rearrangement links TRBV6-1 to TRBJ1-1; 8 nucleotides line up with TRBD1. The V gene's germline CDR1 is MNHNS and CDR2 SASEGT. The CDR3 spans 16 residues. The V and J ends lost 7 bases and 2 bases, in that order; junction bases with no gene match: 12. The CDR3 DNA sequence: TGTGCCAGCACCCCCTGGGGGGACAGGATTAACACTGAAGCTTTCTTT. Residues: CASTPWGDRINTEAFF.

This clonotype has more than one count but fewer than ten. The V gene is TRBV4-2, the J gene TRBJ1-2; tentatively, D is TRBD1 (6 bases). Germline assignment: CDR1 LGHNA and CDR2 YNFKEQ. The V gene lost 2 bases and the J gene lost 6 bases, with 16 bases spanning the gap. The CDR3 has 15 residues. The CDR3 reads CASSQRGRERDGYTF. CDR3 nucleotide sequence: TGTGCCAGCAGCCAAAGGGGGAGGGAAAGGGATGGCTACACCTTC.

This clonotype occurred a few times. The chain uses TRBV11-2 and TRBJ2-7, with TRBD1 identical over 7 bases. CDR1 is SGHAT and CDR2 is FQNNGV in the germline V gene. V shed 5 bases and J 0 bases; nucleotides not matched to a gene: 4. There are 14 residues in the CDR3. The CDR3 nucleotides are TGTGCCAGCAGCCTCTGGGACAGCTCCTACGAGCAGTACTTC. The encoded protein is CASSLWDSSYEQYF.

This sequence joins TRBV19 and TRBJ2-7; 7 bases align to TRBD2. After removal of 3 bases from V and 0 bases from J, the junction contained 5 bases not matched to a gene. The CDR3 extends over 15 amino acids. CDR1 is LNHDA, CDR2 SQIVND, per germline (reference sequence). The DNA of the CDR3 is TGTGCCAGTAGTATGGTTGGCGGGAGCTCCTACGAGCAGTACTTC. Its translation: CASSMVGGSSYEQYF.

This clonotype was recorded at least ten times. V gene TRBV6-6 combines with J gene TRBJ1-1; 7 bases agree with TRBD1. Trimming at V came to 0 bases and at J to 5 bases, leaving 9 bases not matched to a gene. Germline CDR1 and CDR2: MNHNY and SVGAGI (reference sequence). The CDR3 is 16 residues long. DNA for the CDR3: TGTGCCAGCAGTTACTCCGAAGGTGCCAGGGGGACTGAAGCTTTCTTT. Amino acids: CASSYSEGARGTEAFF.

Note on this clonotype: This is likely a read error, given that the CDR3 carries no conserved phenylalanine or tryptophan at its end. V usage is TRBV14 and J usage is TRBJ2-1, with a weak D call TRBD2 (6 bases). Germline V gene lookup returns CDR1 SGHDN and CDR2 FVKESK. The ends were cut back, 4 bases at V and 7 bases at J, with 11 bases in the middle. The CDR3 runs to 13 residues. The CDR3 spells CASSPRLGNEQFL. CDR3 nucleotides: TGTGCCAGCAGCCCGCGACTAGGAAATGAGCAGTTCCTC.

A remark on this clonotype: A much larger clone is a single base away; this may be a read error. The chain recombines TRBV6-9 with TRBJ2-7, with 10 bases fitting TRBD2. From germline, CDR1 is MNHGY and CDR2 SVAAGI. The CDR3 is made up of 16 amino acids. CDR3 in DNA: TGTGCCAGCAGTTACCCAGCGGGAGGGCCGGTTTACGAGCGGTACTTC. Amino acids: CASSYPAGGPVYERYF.

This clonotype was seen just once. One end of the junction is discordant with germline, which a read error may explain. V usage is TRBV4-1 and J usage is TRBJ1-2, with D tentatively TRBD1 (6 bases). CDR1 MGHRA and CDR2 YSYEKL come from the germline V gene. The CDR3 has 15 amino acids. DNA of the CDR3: TGTGCCAGCAGCTTGGTGCAGGGGAGTTGGCTTGGCTACACCTTC. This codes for CASSLVQGSWLGYTF.

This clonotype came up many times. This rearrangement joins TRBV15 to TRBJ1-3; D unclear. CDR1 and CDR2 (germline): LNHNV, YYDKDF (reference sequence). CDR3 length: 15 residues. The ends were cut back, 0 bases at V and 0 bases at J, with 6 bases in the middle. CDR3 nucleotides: TGTGCCACCAGCAGAGATCGGAACTCTGGAAACACCATATATTTT. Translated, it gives CATSRDRNSGNTIYF.